This TCR beta chain comes out of a study of CXCR3-negative and CXCR3-positive naive CD8 T cells. Concerning this clonotype: The antigen remains undetermined.

Per CD8+ T cell subset, triplicate sorts of 300,000 cells each were done. Naive CD8+ T cells showed CD45RO-CCR7+CD27+CD95-. TRB cDNA was prepared as libraries by UMI-labeled 5' RACE. TCRdb reprocessed the 5' RACE reads, with one entry per CDR3 protein and no DNA. The sample holds about 56,000 distinct CDR3 sequences. Study-wide points: Naive CXCR3-positive cells had TRB CDR3s more hydrophobic than those of CXCR3-negative naive cells. Comparison of naive subsets found surface CD5 to be comparable, and TCR strength was inferred on the basis of TRB CDR3 properties.

Germline CDR1 reads SQVTM; CDR2 reads ANQGSEA. The CDR3 runs 16 residues. Specimen: naive CXCR3+ CD8+ T cells from blood. As to subset: CD45RO-CCR7+CD27+CD95- naive CD8+ T cells expressing CXCR3 (TNR3+). This chain joins TRBV29-1 and TRBJ2-2; no DNA is available, so the TRBD2 call from TCRdb remains unchecked. The origin of this receptor is a human donor in good health. Some clones in this sample may be carry-over from other donors' samples. The CDR3 loop reads CSVVLAGGPEAGELFF.